This T cell receptor (beta chain) was documented in a study of cytomegalovirus exposure and HLA in healthy donors. General study results and limits: An analysis done earlier found most TCR beta V segments productive about 87% or about 30% of the time. Presence/absence analyses rested on an assumption that sequencing depth was roughly uniform across donors. The authors enumerated 150 to 200 TCR beta chains as linked to cytomegalovirus. Researchers reported in a later analysis that a missense DCLRE1C variant was tied to TCR beta V- and J-gene trimming.

Trimming cost V 0 bases and J 5 bases, with 9 bases left between them. The CDR3 length is 14 residues. Germline CDR1 and CDR2: MRHNA and SNTAGT. Points on this clone: Its antigen is undetermined.

Researchers ran the PCR with 60 Vbeta and 13 Jbeta primers. Assay: immunoSEQ multiplex PCR; the TCRdb copy retains only in-frame clones and omits some. The table shows fewer than 250,000 clones, with around 85% occurring only once. The sample comprised PBMCs. The genes are TRBV6-4 and TRBJ2-3; D is perhaps TRBD2 (6 bases). This TCR was recovered from a girl aged 2-10 years in good health and CMV-seronegative. CDR3 sequence reads: CASSDSIGRDTQYF. CDR3 DNA sequence: TGTGCCAGCAGTGACTCGATCGGGAGAGATACGCAGTATTTT.